This TCR beta chain was captured by sequencing in a study of graft-versus-host responses after intestinal transplantation. Study as a whole: Tacrolimus plus steroids were given to all recipients for about three years, preceded by anti-thymocyte globulin induction.

Study-wide findings and caveats: Recipient-marrow GvH clones were detected, some having first appeared in ileum or blood. Across patients carrying graft-donor T cell macrochimerism, allografts held high graft-versus-host to host-versus-graft clonal ratios.

Repertoires were generated with immunoSEQ multiplex PCR, while TCRdb's copy carries only in-frame clones and drops some. The data contain roughly 60,000 clones, about 90% of them singletons. Points on this clone: Antigen: not known.

Germline loops: CDR1 MGHDK, CDR2 SYGVNS. After removal of 5 bases from V and 0 bases from J, the junction contained 6 bases not matched to a gene. This CDR3 is 15 amino acids long. The chain uses TRBV25-1 and TRBJ1-1; 7 nucleotides agree with TRBD1. The TCR was taken from a human patient who received an intestinal transplant, so some T cells may come from the graft donor. The sequenced sample was PBMCs, obtained 26 days after transplant. CDR3 in DNA: TGTGCCAGCAGTTCCCGACAGGGAGTGAACACTGAAGCTTTCTTT. It specifies CASSSRQGVNTEAFF.